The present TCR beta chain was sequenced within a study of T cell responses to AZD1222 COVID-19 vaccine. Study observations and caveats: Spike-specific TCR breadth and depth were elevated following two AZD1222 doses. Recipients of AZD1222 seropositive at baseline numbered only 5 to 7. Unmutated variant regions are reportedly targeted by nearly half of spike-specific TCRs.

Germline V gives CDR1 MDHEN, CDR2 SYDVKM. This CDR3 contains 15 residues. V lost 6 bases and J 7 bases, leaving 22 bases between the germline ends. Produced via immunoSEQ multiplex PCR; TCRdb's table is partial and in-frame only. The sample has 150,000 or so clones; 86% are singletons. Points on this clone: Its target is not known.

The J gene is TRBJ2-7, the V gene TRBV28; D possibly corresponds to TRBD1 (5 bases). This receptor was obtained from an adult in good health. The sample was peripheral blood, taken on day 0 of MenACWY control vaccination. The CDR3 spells CASRQAYRNSREQYF. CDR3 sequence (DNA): TGTGCCAGCAGACAGGCATACAGGAATTCTAGAGAGCAGTACTTC.